Sequencing of this T cell receptor (beta chain) was carried out in a study of blood T cell repertoires in COVID-19. The wider study: Acute-phase and convalescent COVID-19 samples originated in the United States, Italy and Spain. T cells, B-cell-depleted T cells, or PBMCs supplied cDNA or gDNA.

Those enrolled, adults aged 18 to 89 years, came from about two dozen US areas. Someone with COVID-19 had been met by exposed participants within 2 weeks before study entry. V lost 2 bases to trimming and J lost 5 bases; unmatched junction nucleotides: 2. This CDR3 has 15 amino acids. In germline, CDR1 is MNHNS, CDR2 SASEGT. Sequencing was performed with immunoSEQ multiplex PCR; in TCRdb, only in-frame clones are kept and a portion is missing. Here the sample spans about 150,000 clones, about 85% being singletons. This rearrangement joins TRBV6-1 to TRBJ2-5, with TRBD2 matching 13 bases. The sample consisted of PBMCs or T cells enriched from blood (not recorded which). This TCR was sampled from a woman aged 40 to 50 who had been exposed to COVID-19. CDR3 sequence: CASSETSGGAETQYF. The CDR3 DNA is TGTGCCAGCAGTGAAACTAGCGGGGGGGCCGAGACCCAGTACTTC.